This T cell receptor beta chain was recovered during a study of T cell changes during pregnancy in multiple sclerosis. The protocol was immunoSEQ multiplex PCR, while the TCRdb copy is restricted to in-frame clones and leaves out a portion. Of roughly 32,000 clones listed, 90% were seen once; the top ten hold around 0.42%. Sequences were derived from CD4+ T cells from peripheral blood mononuclear cells, sampled in the second trimester of pregnancy. The sequence came from a female donor in good health, enrolled as a control in a pregnancy study.

The CDR3, as DNA: TGTGCCAGCAGGCCCGGACAGGGAGCAGATACGCAGTATTTT. It is translated as CASRPGQGADTQYF. The chain has TRBV5-4 and TRBJ2-3; 8 nucleotides line up with TRBD1. CDR1 is SGHNT, CDR2 YYREEE, per germline (reference sequence). CDR3 length: 14 amino acids. V shed 5 bases, J shed 4 bases, and the junction held 6 bases outside the gene matches.